This passage covers 5 T cell receptor beta chains from one sample sequenced in a study of T-cell memory formation after mild COVID-19. TCRdb redid the calling of the 5' RACE reads with MiXCR, one entry per CDR3 protein. The data show fewer than 700,000 distinct CDR3 sequences, with 15% to 20% seen just once and around 11% held by the top ten. Sequencing used PBMCs or a T cell subset sorted from them (not recorded which). These receptors all come from an adult woman who had mild COVID-19 (a few samples of this study predate the infection). Cell type and time point are not known.

In this sample, this clonotype turned up many times. This chain connects TRBV7-9 to TRBJ1-1; 7 bases fit TRBD1. The ends lost 1 base at V and 2 bases at J; junction bases unmatched: 1. This CDR3 contains 14 residues. CDR1 SEHNR and CDR2 FQNEAQ come from the germline V gene (reference sequence). In DNA form, the CDR3 reads TGTGCCAGCAGCTTAGGGGACAGAAACACTGAAGCTTTCTTT. Residues: CASSLGDRNTEAFF. The full variable domain, its missing parts supplied by reference TRBV7-9 and TRBJ1-1, is DTGVSQNPRHKITKRGQNVTFRCDPISEHNRLYWYRQTLGQGPEFLTYFQNEAQLEKSRLLSDRFSAERPKGSFSTLEIQRTEQGDSAMYLCASSLGDRNTEAFFGQGTRLTVV.

This chain connects TRBV6-5 to TRBJ1-2; unclear D gene. V lost 2 bases, J lost 7 bases, and 11 bases lay in between. Germline CDR1 and CDR2: MNHEY and SVGAGI. This CDR3 region has 13 residues. In DNA, the CDR3 is TGTGCCAGCAGTTACGGAAACGAAGGTGGCTACACCTTC. This encodes CASSYGNEGGYTF.

The V gene is TRBV20-1, the J gene TRBJ1-1, with D possibly TRBD1 on 5 matching bases. V was trimmed by 2 bases and J by 1 base, leaving 8 bases between them. The germline CDR1 and CDR2 sequences are DFQATT and SNEGSKA (reference sequence). The CDR3 spans 13 residues. The CDR3 nucleotides read TGCAGTGCTAGATACGGACAGAACACTGAAGCTTTCTTT. Translating it yields CSARYGQNTEAFF.

The genes are TRBV9 and TRBJ2-5; D gene unclear. Per germline, CDR1 SGDLS and CDR2 YYNGEE. This CDR3 region has 13 residues. The germline V and J ends were trimmed by 4 bases and 3 bases, with 10 bases remaining between them. The CDR3 DNA reads TGTGCCAGCAGCCCCCCCCGGAAAGAGACCCAGTACTTC. This codes for CASSPPRKETQYF.

The chain joins TRBV7-2 to TRBJ2-7; the D call may be TRBD1 or TRBD2 (5 bases each). Germline CDR1 and CDR2: SGHTA and FQGNSA. With 0 bases removed from V and 2 bases from J, the gap between germline ends came to 11 bases. This CDR3 is 15 amino acids long. The CDR3 reads CASSLAGDGAYEQYF. The CDR3 DNA sequence: TGTGCCAGCAGCTTAGCGGGGGACGGTGCCTACGAGCAGTACTTC. The full variable domain, in which reference TRBV7-2 and TRBJ2-7 provide the parts outside the CDR3, is GAGVSQSPSNKVTEKGKDVELRCDPISGHTALYWYRQSLGQGLEFLIYFQGNSAPDKSGLPSDRFSAERTGGSVSTLTIQRTQQEDSAVYLCASSLAGDGAYEQYFGPGTRLTVT.